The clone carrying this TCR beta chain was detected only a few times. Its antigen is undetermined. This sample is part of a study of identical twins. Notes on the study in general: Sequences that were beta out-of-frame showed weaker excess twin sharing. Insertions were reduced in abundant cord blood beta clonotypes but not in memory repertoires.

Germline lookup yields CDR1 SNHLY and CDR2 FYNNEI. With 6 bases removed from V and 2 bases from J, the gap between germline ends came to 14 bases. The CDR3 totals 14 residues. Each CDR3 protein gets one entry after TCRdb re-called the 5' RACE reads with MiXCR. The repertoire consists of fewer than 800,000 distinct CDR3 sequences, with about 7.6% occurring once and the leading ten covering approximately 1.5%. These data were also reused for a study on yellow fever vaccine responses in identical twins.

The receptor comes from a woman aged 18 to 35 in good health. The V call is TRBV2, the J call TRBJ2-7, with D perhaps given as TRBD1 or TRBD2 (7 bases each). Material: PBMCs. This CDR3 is CASRAQGGAYEQYF. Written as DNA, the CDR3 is TGTGCCAGCAGGGCCCAGGGGGGGGCCTACGAGCAGTACTTC.